What follows describes a single TCR beta chain. This record comes from a study of cytomegalovirus exposure and HLA in healthy donors. Primers: 60 Vbeta forward and 13 Jbeta reverse. As originally analysed: A follow-up analysis tallied about 80 million unique TCR beta chains, roughly 11 million shared. The protocol was immunoSEQ multiplex PCR, while the TCRdb copy is restricted to in-frame clones and leaves out a portion. The DNA was the basis for D and trimming; V, J and clone size are from that table. The sample holds some 120,000 clones; 60% to 85% are singletons and the top ten take more than 1%. The CDR3 loop spans 15 amino acids.

This TCR derives from a female donor in good health and CMV-seronegative. Sequences were obtained from PBMCs. V gene TRBV12-2 combines with J gene TRBJ1-5. TRBV12-2 is a pseudogene locus. The CDR3 DNA is TGTGCAAGTCGCTTATACGGGGAGGACAATCAGCCCCAGCATTTT. This codes for CASRLYGEDNQPQHF.